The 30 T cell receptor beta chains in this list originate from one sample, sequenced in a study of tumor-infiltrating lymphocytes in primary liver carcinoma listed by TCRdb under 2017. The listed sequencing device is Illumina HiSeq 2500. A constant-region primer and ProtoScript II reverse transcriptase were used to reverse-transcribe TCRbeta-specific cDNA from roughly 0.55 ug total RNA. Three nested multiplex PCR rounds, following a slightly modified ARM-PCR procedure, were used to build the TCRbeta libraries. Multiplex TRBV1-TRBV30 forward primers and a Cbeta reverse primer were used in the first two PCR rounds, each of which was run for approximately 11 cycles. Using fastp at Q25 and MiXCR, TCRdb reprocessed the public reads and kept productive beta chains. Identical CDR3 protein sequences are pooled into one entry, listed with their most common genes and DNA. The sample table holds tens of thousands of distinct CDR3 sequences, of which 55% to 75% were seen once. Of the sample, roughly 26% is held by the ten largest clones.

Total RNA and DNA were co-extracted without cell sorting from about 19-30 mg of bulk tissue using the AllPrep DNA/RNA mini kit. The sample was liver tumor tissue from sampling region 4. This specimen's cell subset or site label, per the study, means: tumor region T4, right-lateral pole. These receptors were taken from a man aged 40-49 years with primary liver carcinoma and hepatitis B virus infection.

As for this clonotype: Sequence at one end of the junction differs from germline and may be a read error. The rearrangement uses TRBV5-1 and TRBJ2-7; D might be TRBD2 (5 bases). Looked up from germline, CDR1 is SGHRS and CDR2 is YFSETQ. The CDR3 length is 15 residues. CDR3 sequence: CANSLTSGSSYEQYF. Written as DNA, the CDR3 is TGTGCCAACAGCTTGACAAGTGGGAGCTCCTACGAGCAGTACTTC.

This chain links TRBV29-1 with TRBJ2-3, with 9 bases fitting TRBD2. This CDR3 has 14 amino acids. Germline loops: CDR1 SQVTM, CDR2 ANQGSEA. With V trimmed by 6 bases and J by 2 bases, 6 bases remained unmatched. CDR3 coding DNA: TGCAGCGTGGCGGCGGGAGGGACCACAGATACGCAGTATTTT. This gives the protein CSVAAGGTTDTQYF.

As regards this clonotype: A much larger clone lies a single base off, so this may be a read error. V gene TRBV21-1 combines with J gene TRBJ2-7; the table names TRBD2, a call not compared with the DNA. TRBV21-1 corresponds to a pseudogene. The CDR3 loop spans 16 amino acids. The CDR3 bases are TGTGCCAGGAGCGAAGGAGGGCGGGAGGCCACCTACGAGCAGTACTTC. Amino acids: CARSEGGREATYEQYF.

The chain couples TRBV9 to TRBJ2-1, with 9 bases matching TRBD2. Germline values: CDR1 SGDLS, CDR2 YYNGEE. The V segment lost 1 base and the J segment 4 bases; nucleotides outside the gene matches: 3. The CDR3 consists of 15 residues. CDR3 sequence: CASSVTSGRYNEQFF. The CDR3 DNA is TGTGCCAGCAGCGTAACCAGCGGGAGGTACAATGAGCAGTTCTTC.

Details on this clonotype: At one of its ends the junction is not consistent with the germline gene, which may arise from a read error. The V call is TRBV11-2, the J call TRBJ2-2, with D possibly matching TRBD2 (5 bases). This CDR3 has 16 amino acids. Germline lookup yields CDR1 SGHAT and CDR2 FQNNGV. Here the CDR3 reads CACSLVALTGTGEQFF. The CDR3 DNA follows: TGTGCCTGCAGCTTAGTGGCGCTAACGGGAACCGGGGAGCAGTTTTTT.

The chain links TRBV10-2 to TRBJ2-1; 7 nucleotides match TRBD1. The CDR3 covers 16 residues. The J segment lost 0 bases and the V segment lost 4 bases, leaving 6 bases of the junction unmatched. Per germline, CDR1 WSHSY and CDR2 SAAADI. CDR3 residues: CASSGPGQISYNEQFF. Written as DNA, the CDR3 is TGCGCCAGCAGTGGGCCGGGACAGATCTCCTACAATGAGCAGTTCTTC.

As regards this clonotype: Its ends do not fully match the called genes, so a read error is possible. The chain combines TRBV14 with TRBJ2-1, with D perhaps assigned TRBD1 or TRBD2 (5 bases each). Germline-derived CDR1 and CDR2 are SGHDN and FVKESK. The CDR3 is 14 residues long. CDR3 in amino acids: CASSQAGRHIEQFF. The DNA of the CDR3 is TGTGCCAGCAGCCAAGCGGGACGTCACATTGAGCAATTCTTC.

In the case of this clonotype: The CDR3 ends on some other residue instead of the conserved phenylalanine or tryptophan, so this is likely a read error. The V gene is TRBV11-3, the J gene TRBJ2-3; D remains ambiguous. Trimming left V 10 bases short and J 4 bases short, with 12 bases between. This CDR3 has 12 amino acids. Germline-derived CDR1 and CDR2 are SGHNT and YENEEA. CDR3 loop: CAKSVDSDTQYL. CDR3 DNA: TGTGCCAAGAGCGTAGACTCAGATACGCAGTATCTT.

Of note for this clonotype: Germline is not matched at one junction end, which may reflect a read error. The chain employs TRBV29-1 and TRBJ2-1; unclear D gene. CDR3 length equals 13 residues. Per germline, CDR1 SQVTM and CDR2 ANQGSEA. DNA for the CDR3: TGCAGTGTTGAAGATATTACTCACAATGAGCAGTTCTTC. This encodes CSVEDITHNEQFF.

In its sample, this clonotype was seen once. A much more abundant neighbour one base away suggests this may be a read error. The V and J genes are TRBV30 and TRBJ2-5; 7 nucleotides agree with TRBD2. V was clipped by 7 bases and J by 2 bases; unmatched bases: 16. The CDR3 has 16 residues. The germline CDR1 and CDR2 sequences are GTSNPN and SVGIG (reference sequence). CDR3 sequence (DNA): TGTGCCTTTCACCACAGTACGGCTAGCGGACAAGAGACCCAGTACTTC. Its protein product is CAFHHSTASGQETQYF. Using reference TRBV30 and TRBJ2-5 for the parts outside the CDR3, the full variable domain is SQTIHQWPATLVQPVGSPLSLECTVEGTSNPNLYWYRQAAGRGLQLLFYSVGIGQISSEVPQNLSASRPQDRQFILSSKKLLLSDSGFYLCAFHHSTASGQETQYFGPGTRLLVL.

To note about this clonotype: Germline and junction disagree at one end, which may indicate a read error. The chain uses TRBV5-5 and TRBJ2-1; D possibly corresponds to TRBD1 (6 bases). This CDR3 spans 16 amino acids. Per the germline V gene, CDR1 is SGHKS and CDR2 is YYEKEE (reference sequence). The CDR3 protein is CASSFRGGRSYNEQFF. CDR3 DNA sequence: TGTGCCAGCAGCTTCAGGGGCGGTCGCTCCTATAATGAGCAGTTCTTC.

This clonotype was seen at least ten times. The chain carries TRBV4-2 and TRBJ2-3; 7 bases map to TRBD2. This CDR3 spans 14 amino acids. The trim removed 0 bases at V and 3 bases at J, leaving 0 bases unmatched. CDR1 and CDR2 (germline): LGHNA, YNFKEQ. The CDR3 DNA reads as TGTGCCAGCAGCCAAGAAGCGGGAACAGATACGCAGTATTTT. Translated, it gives CASSQEAGTDTQYF.

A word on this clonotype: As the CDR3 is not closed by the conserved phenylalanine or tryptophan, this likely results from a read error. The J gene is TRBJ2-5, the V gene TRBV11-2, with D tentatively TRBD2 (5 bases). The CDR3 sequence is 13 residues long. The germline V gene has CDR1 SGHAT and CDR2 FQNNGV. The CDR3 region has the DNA TGTGCCATCAGCTTTAGCGTCGGAGGGACCCAGTACTCC. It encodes CAISFSVGGTQYS.

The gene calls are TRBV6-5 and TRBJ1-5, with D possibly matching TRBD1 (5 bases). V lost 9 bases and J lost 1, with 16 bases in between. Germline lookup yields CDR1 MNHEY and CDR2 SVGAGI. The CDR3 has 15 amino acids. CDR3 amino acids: CARGTSKGSNQPQHF. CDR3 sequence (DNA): TGTGCCAGAGGTACGTCAAAGGGGAGCAATCAGCCCCAGCATTTT.

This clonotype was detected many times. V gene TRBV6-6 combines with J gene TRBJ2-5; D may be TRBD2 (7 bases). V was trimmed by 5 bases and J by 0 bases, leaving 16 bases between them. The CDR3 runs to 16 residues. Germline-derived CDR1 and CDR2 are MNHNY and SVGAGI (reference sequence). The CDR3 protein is CASSPRGAANQETQYF. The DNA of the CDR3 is TGTGCCAGCAGTCCCCGGGGGGCGGCCAACCAAGAGACCCAGTACTTC.

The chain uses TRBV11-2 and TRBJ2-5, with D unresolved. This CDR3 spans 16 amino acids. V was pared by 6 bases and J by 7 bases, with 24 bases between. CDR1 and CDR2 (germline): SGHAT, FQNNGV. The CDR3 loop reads CASRSRGSAHRGTQYF. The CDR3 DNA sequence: TGTGCCAGCAGATCCCGTGGCTCGGCCCACCGAGGGACCCAGTACTTC.

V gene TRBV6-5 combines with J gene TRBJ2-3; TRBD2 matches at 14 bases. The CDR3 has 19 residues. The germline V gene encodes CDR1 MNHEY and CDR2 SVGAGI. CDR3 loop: CVNSHGLAGGTAPTDTQYF. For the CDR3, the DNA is TGTGTCAACAGTCATGGACTAGCGGGAGGCACGGCACCCACAGATACGCAGTATTTT.

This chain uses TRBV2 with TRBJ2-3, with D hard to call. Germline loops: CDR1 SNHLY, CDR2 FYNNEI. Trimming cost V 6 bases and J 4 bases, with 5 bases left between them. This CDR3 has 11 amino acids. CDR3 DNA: TGTGCCAGCAGAAATTCAGATACGCAGTATTTT. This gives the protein CASRNSDTQYF.

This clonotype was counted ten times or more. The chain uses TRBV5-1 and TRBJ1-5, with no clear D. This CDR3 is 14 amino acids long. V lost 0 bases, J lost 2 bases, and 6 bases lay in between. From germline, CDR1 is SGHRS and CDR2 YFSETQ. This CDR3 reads CASSLGGGNQPQHF. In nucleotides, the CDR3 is TGCGCCAGCAGCTTGGGTGGGGGCAATCAGCCCCAGCATTTT. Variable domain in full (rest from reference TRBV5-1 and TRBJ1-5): KAGVTQTPRYLIKTRGQQVTLSCSPISGHRSVSWYQQTPGQGLQFLFEYFSETQRNKGNFPGRFSGRQFSNSRSEMNVSTLELGDSALYLCASSLGGGNQPQHFGDGTRLSIL.

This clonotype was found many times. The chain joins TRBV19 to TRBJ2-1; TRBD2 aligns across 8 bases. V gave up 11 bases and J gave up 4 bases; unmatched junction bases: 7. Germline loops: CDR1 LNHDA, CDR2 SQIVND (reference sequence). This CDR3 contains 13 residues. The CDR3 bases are TGTGCCGTGGGAGCTAGCGGGTACAATGAGCAGTTCTTC. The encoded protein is CAVGASGYNEQFF. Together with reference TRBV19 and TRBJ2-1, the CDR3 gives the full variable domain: DGGITQSPKYLFRKEGQNVTLSCEQNLNHDAMYWYRQDPGQGLRLIYYSQIVNDFQKGDIAEGYSVSREKKESFPLTVTSAQKNPTAFYLCAVGASGYNEQFFGPGTRLTVL.

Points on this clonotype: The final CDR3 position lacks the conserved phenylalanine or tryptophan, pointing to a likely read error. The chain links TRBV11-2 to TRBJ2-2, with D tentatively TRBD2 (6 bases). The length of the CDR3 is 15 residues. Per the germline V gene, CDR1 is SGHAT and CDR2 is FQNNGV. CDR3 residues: CSSIPPGVYTGELFL. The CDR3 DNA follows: TGTTCCAGCATCCCACCGGGAGTGTACACCGGGGAGCTGTTTTTA.

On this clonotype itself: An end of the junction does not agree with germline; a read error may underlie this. CDR3 nucleotide sequence: TGTGCCAGTAGTTACTGGGGGAGAGGCTCCTACAGTGAGCAGTTCTTC. Protein: CASSYWGRGSYSEQFF. This chain connects TRBV6-2 or TRBV6-3 to TRBJ2-1; D is perhaps TRBD1 or TRBD2 (5 bases each). CDR3 length equals 16 residues. Germline CDR1 MNHEY, CDR2 SVGEGT.

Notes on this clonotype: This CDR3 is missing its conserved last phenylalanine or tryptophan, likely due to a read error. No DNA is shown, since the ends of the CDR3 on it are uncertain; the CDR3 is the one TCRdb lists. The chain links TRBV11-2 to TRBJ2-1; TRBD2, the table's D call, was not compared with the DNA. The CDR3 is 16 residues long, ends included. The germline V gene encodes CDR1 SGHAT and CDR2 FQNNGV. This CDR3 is CASSYSSTSRRGGGFL.

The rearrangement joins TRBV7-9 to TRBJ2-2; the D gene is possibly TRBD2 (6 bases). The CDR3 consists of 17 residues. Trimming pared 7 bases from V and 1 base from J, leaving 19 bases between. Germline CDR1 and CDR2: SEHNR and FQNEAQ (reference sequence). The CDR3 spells CASTQDLGEVNTGELFF. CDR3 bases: TGTGCCAGCACGCAGGACCTGGGGGAGGTGAACACCGGGGAGCTGTTTTTT.

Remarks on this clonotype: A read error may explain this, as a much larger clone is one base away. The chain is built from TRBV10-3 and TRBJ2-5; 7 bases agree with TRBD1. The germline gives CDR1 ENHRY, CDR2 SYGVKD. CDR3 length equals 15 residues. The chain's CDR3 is CAISAGQAVQVTQYF. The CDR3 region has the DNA TGTGCCATCAGCGCCGGACAGGCGGTACAAGTGACCCAGTACTTC.

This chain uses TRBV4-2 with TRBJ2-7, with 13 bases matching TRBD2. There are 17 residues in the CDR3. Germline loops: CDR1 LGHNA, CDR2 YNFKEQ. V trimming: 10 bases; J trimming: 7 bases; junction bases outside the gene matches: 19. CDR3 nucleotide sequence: TGTGCCACTACTGGACTAGCGGGAGTTGATAAGTCATATGAGCAGTACTTC. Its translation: CATTGLAGVDKSYEQYF.

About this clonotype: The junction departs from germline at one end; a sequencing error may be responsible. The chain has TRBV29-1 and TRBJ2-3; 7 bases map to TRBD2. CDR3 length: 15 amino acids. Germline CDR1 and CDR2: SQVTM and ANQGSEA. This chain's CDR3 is CRVVNIGTNADTQYF. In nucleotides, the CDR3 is TGCAGGGTTGTAAATATCGGGACTAACGCAGATACGCAGTATTTT.

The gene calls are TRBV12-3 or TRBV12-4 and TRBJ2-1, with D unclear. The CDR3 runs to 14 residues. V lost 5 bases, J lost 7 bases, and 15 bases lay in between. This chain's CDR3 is CASSLGRPENEQFF. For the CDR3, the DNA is TGTGCCAGCAGTCTGGGAAGGCCCGAGAATGAGCAGTTCTTC.

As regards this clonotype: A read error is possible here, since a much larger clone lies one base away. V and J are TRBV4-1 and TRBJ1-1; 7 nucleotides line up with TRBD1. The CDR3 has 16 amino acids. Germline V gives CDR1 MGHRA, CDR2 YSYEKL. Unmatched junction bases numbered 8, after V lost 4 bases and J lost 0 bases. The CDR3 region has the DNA TGCGCCAGCAGCCCCCCCGGGACAGCCATGAACACTGAAGCTTTCTTT. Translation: CASSPPGTAMNTEAFF.

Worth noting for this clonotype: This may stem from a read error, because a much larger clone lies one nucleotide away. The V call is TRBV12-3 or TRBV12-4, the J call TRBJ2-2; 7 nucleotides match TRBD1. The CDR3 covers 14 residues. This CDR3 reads CTSTYTTGPRELFF. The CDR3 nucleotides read TGTACCAGCACCTATACGACAGGGCCCAGGGAGCTGTTTTTT.